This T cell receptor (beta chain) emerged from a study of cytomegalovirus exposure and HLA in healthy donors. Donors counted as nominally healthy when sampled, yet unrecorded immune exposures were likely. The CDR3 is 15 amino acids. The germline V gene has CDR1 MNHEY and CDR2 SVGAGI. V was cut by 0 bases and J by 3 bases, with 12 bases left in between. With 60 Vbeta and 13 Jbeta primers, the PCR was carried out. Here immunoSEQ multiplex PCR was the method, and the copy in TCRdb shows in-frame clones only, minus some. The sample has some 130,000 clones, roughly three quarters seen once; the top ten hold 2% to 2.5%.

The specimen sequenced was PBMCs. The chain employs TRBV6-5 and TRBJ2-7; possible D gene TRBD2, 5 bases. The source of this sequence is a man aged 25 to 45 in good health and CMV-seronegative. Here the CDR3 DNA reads TGTGCCAGCAGTTACTCGATTCTCGGGAACTACGAGCAGTACTTC. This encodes CASSYSILGNYEQYF.